The 23 T cell receptor beta chains below were found in one sample sequenced in a study of T cells after yellow fever vaccination. MiXCR was run by TCRdb on the 5' RACE reads, yielding one entry per CDR3 protein. The sample lists some 300,000 distinct CDR3 sequences; roughly 10% were seen once. The material was CD4+ T cells sorted from PBMCs, obtained 45 days after the yellow fever booster vaccination. The receptors were gathered from a man between 18 and 35 years old who received the YFV17D yellow fever vaccine.

V and J are TRBV5-1 and TRBJ2-5, with D possibly being TRBD2 (5 bases). Per the germline V gene, CDR1 is SGHRS and CDR2 is YFSETQ. The CDR3 loop spans 13 amino acids. Trimming removed 0 bases at V and 7 bases at J, with 10 bases between. In DNA form, the CDR3 reads TGCGCCAGCAGCTTGGGGGAGATCGGGACCCAGTACTTC. Translating gives CASSLGEIGTQYF.

This clonotype has a count of ten or more. The J gene is TRBJ2-2, the V gene TRBV24-1; D gene ambiguous. Germline CDR1 reads KGHDR; CDR2 reads SFDVKD. The CDR3 is 14 amino acids. Trimming removed 3 bases from V and 9 bases from J, with 13 bases in between. CDR3 protein: CATSDPGSRRELFF. CDR3 DNA: TGTGCCACCAGTGATCCCGGGTCCCGGAGGGAGCTGTTTTTT.

The V and J genes are TRBV6-4 and TRBJ2-3; D possibly corresponds to TRBD2 (5 bases). Germline assignment: CDR1 MRHNA and CDR2 SNTAGT. This CDR3 has 14 amino acids. V lost 4 bases and J 1 base, leaving 9 bases between the germline ends. The CDR3 sequence: CASSVQAGTDTQYF. The CDR3 DNA reads as TGTGCCAGCAGTGTCCAAGCGGGCACAGATACGCAGTATTTT.

V gene TRBV23-1 combines with J gene TRBJ2-6; unclear D gene. TRBV23-1 counts as an open reading frame of uncertain function. Trimming took off 3 bases at V and 4 bases at J, with 16 bases between the two ends. The CDR3 covers 17 residues. The DNA for the CDR3 is TGCGCCAGCAGTCATAGGAGCAGGAGTTGGGGGGCCAACGTCCTGACTTTC. This sequence encodes CASSHRSRSWGANVLTF.

This clonotype was seen a few times. Here the CDR3 DNA reads TGTGCCAGCAGCCAAGGTGCGGGACAGGGGACTGAAGCTTTCTTT. Encoded protein: CASSQGAGQGTEAFF. This sequence joins TRBV3-1 and TRBJ1-1; 10 bases align to TRBD1. The V gene end was trimmed by 1 base and the J gene end by 5 bases; junction bases not matched to a gene: 4. CDR3 length: 15 amino acids. Germline assignment: CDR1 LGHDT and CDR2 YNNKEL (reference sequence).

This clonotype was observed a handful of times. The chain combines TRBV7-2 with TRBJ2-5, with 13 bases aligning to TRBD2. Per germline, CDR1 SGHTA and CDR2 FQGNSA. The CDR3 extends over 17 amino acids. The ends lost 5 bases at V and 4 bases at J; junction bases unmatched: 10. The CDR3 sequence is CASSLWATSGGRETQYF. In DNA, the CDR3 is TGTGCCAGCAGCCTCTGGGCGACTAGCGGGGGGCGAGAGACCCAGTACTTC.

The V gene is TRBV9, the J gene TRBJ2-5; no firm D call. Trimming pared 0 bases from V and 3 bases from J, leaving 6 bases between. CDR3 length: 13 residues. Germline lookup yields CDR1 SGDLS and CDR2 YYNGEE. The CDR3 protein is CASSVGTEETQYF. The CDR3 DNA reads as TGTGCCAGCAGCGTAGGGACCGAAGAGACCCAGTACTTC.

The V and J genes are TRBV20-1 and TRBJ2-3; 8 nucleotides match TRBD2. Germline CDR1 is DFQATT and CDR2 is SNEGSKA (reference sequence). V dropped 1 base and J dropped 3; count of bases not matched to a gene: 6. CDR3 length equals 15 residues. CDR3 sequence (DNA): TGCAGTGCTAGAGTACCGGGACTAGATACAGATACGCAGTATTTT. Translating gives CSARVPGLDTDTQYF.

The chain combines TRBV7-2 with TRBJ2-7; no clear D gene. V gave up 3 bases and J gave up 2 bases, with 11 bases separating them. The CDR3 is 14 amino acids. CDR1 and CDR2 (germline): SGHTA, FQGNSA. CDR3 nucleotides: TGTGCCAGCAGCTTCGGCGTACGGGCCTACGAGCAGTACTTC. This translates into CASSFGVRAYEQYF. Drawing the rest from reference TRBV7-2 and TRBJ2-7, the complete variable domain is GAGVSQSPSNKVTEKGKDVELRCDPISGHTALYWYRQSLGQGLEFLIYFQGNSAPDKSGLPSDRFSAERTGGSVSTLTIQRTQQEDSAVYLCASSFGVRAYEQYFGPGTRLTVT.

This clonotype has a handful of counts. The chain is built from TRBV28 and TRBJ1-1, with D tentatively TRBD1 (5 bases). Trimming left V 6 bases short and J 1 base short, with 15 bases between. Germline V gene lookup returns CDR1 MDHEN and CDR2 SYDVKM. The CDR3 consists of 15 residues. CDR3 sequence: CASSAPGEGNTEAFF. The CDR3 bases are TGTGCCAGCAGCGCTCCGGGGGAGGGGAACACTGAAGCTTTCTTT.

The chain recombines TRBV4-3 with TRBJ2-6, with D unclear. The CDR3 is 15 amino acids. Deletions cut 4 bases from V and 1 base from J, with 8 bases between. The germline V gene encodes CDR1 LGHNA and CDR2 YSLEER. CDR3 protein: CASSPARSGANVLTF. As DNA, the CDR3 is TGCGCCAGCAGCCCGGCGCGGTCTGGGGCCAACGTCCTGACTTTC.

The chain employs TRBV20-1 and TRBJ1-6; D perhaps matches TRBD1 (5 bases). With 0 bases removed from V and 10 bases from J, the gap between germline ends came to 10 bases. Germline V gene sequence: CDR1 DFQATT, CDR2 SNEGSKA (reference sequence). The CDR3 sequence is 13 residues long. The CDR3 region has the DNA TGCAGTGCTAGAGATCTTAGGGGCTCACCCCTCCACTTT. Protein sequence: CSARDLRGSPLHF.

This clonotype has more than one count but fewer than ten. The chain links TRBV12-3 or TRBV12-4 to TRBJ2-4; D perhaps matches TRBD1 (5 bases). The CDR3 extends over 15 amino acids. V lost 0 bases, J lost 1 base, and 7 bases lay in between. This CDR3 is CASSLAGDAKNIQYF. CDR3 bases: TGTGCCAGCAGTTTAGCAGGGGATGCCAAAAACATTCAGTACTTC.

The J gene is TRBJ2-3, the V gene TRBV7-6; 8 bases line up with TRBD2. V trimming: 5 bases; J trimming: 2 bases; junction bases outside the gene matches: 15. The CDR3 is 18 residues long. CDR1 is SGHVS, CDR2 FNYEAQ, per germline. The CDR3 sequence is CASSPRLSAGGSTDTQYF. Written as DNA, the CDR3 is TGTGCCAGCAGCCCGCGATTATCCGCGGGGGGTTCCACAGATACGCAGTATTTT.

The rearrangement uses TRBV20-1 and TRBJ2-3, with 9 nucleotides matching TRBD2. Germline V gives CDR1 DFQATT, CDR2 SNEGSKA (reference sequence). The CDR3 contains 15 residues. The junction had 4 bases not matched to a gene; V was cut back by 2 bases and J by 1 base. CDR3 in DNA: TGCAGTGCTAGACGCGGGGGGGCGGGCACAGATACGCAGTATTTT. Its protein product is CSARRGGAGTDTQYF.

The chain links TRBV7-3 to TRBJ2-6, with 7 bases fitting TRBD1. Germline V lookup: CDR1 SGHTA, CDR2 FQGTGA. The CDR3 loop spans 18 amino acids. The junction had 10 bases not matched to a gene; V was cut back by 5 bases and J by 0 bases. CDR3 sequence reads: CASSASGTAFSGANVLTF. CDR3 coding DNA: TGTGCCAGCAGCGCATCCGGGACAGCCTTCTCTGGGGCCAACGTCCTGACTTTC.

The chain joins TRBV6-2 or TRBV6-3 to TRBJ2-3; D might be TRBD2 (5 bases). Germline-derived CDR1 and CDR2 are MNHEY and SVGEGT. This CDR3 region has 14 residues. With 2 bases removed from V and 4 bases from J, the gap between germline ends came to 10 bases. For the CDR3, the DNA is TGTGCCAGCAGTTACGTACTAGTCTCAGATACGCAGTATTTT. It is translated as CASSYVLVSDTQYF.

The rearrangement links TRBV7-8 to TRBJ1-2, with D hard to call. Trimming stripped 1 base from V and 2 bases from J, with 8 bases between. The CDR3 has 14 amino acids. Germline loops: CDR1 SGHVS, CDR2 FQNEAQ. CDR3 in amino acids: CASSLGVGNYGYTF. In DNA form, the CDR3 reads TGTGCCAGCAGCTTAGGGGTGGGGAACTATGGCTACACCTTC.

This clonotype was seen repeatedly, ten times or more. The CDR3 region is CASSFSGDSPLHF. As DNA, the CDR3 is TGCGCCAGCAGCTTTTCCGGCGATTCACCCCTCCACTTT. The chain recombines TRBV5-1 with TRBJ1-6; D is undetermined. CDR1 is SGHRS and CDR2 is YFSETQ in the germline V gene. V was clipped by 2 bases and J by 8 bases, with 8 bases between them. The CDR3 contains 13 residues.

In this sample, this clonotype turned up many times. This chain connects TRBV18 to TRBJ1-5; unclear D gene. The V and J ends lost 5 bases and 6 bases respectively, with 8 bases between them. The CDR3 spans 12 residues. Germline V gene data show CDR1 as KGHSH and CDR2 as LQKENI. The CDR3 nucleotides are TGTGCCAGCTCAAGCGGGTTTCAGCCCCAGCATTTT. Encoded protein: CASSSGFQPQHF.

This clonotype was seen at least ten times. This sequence joins TRBV7-9 and TRBJ1-2, with TRBD1 as a possible D gene (6 bases). CDR3 length: 14 residues. The V and J ends lost 4 bases and 6 bases respectively, with 15 bases between them. Looked up from germline, CDR1 is SEHNR and CDR2 is FQNEAQ (reference sequence). CDR3 in DNA: TGTGCCAGCAGCTCCCCGGGCGGGGGCGATGGCTACACCTTC. Amino acids: CASSSPGGGDGYTF.

A few counts support this clonotype. The chain is built from TRBV24-1 and TRBJ1-5; the D is unclear. This CDR3 contains 15 residues. Trimming cost V 9 bases and J 0 bases, with 14 bases left between them. Germline CDR1 reads KGHDR; CDR2 reads SFDVKD. The CDR3 nucleotides are TGTGCCACCTCTCCAGGAAGCAATAGCAATCAGCCCCAGCATTTT. It specifies CATSPGSNSNQPQHF.

J is TRBJ2-3 and V is TRBV6-5, with D maybe TRBD2 (5 bases). The CDR3 runs to 15 residues. Germline V CDR1 and CDR2: MNHEY, SVGAGI. V was shortened by 5 bases and J by 6 bases, with 18 bases between the two germline ends. CDR3 bases: TGTGCCAGCAGTGCTGGACTGTCGTTTGTGGATACGCAGTATTTT. It codes for CASSAGLSFVDTQYF.